Listed here are 10 T cell receptor beta chains from one sample, sequenced in a study of blood T cell repertoires in COVID-19. Assay used: immunoSEQ multiplex PCR; TCRdb lists only in-frame clones, some missing. The table has about 120,000 clones, 65% to 85% seen once. Sequenced sample: peripheral blood. These receptors were taken from a man aged 50-60 years with acute or convalescent COVID-19.

To note about this clone: Other DNA sequences in the sample encode the same CDR3. The V call is TRBV5-1, the J call TRBJ2-3; D not resolved. Germline loops: CDR1 SGHRS, CDR2 YFSETQ. The CDR3 contains 14 residues. Trimming cost V 0 bases and J 4 bases, with 9 bases left between them. The CDR3 reads CASSLGLESDTQYF. Written as DNA, the CDR3 is TGCGCCAGCAGCTTGGGTCTAGAATCAGATACGCAGTATTTT.

The V gene is TRBV19, the J gene TRBJ2-6; D call uncertain. Germline values: CDR1 LNHDA, CDR2 SQIVND (reference sequence). The CDR3 sequence is 15 residues long. Trimming removed 1 base from V and 0 bases from J, with 4 bases in between. The chain's CDR3 is CASSIAHSGANVLTF. The DNA of the CDR3 is TGTGCCAGTAGTATAGCCCACTCTGGGGCCAACGTCCTGACTTTC.

The chain carries TRBV28 and TRBJ1-3; D is unresolved. The germline gives CDR1 MDHEN, CDR2 SYDVKM. This CDR3 is 14 amino acids long. The germline V and J ends were trimmed by 2 bases and 2 bases, with 7 bases remaining between them. The CDR3 nucleotides read TGTGCCAGCAGTTTAAGTGGGCCTGGAAACACCATATATTTT. This encodes CASSLSGPGNTIYF.

The chain couples TRBV7-3 to TRBJ1-5; TRBD1 is a possible D gene (5 bases). CDR3 length: 13 residues. The germline V gene has CDR1 SGHTA and CDR2 FQGTGA. V was pared by 4 bases and J by 4 bases, with 8 bases between. As DNA, the CDR3 is TGTGCCAGCAGCTGGGGGGTAAATCAGCCCCAGCATTTT. This codes for CASSWGVNQPQHF.

This chain joins TRBV2 and TRBJ1-2; tentative D call: TRBD1 (6 bases). This CDR3 comprises 13 residues. Germline V lookup: CDR1 SNHLY, CDR2 FYNNEI. The V and J ends lost 5 bases and 3 bases respectively, with 10 bases between them. The CDR3 DNA sequence: TGTGCCAGCAGTTCACAGGGCTACTATGGCTACACCTTC. Translated: CASSSQGYYGYTF.

This chain links TRBV12-5 with TRBJ1-2, with D unclear. The germline V gene has CDR1 LGHNT and CDR2 FRNRAP. V shed 0 bases and J shed 7 bases, with 21 bases lying between them. The CDR3 covers 17 residues. CDR3 sequence reads: CASGLVPLGSQEAGYTF. CDR3 in DNA: TGTGCTAGTGGTTTGGTACCGCTTGGCTCCCAGGAGGCTGGCTACACCTTC.

The rearrangement links TRBV30 to TRBJ1-5, with 9 bases aligning to TRBD1. This CDR3 is built from 14 residues. Germline lookup yields CDR1 GTSNPN and CDR2 SVGIG (reference sequence). Trimming at V came to 3 bases and at J to 4 bases, leaving 4 bases not matched to a gene. In DNA form, the CDR3 reads TGTGCCTGGAGGGACGGGACAGGGAATCAGCCCCAGCATTTT. This sequence encodes CAWRDGTGNQPQHF.

This chain joins TRBV7-9 and TRBJ1-2, with a possible D match to TRBD1 (6 bases). The germline gives CDR1 SEHNR, CDR2 FQNEAQ (reference sequence). This CDR3 comprises 14 residues. V dropped 3 bases and J dropped 4 bases, with 12 bases sitting between them. CDR3 sequence: CASSFPTGSYGYTF. The CDR3, as DNA: TGTGCCAGCAGCTTCCCTACAGGGTCCTATGGCTACACCTTC.

This chain links TRBV28 with TRBJ2-6; possibly TRBD1 for D (6 bases). Germline values: CDR1 MDHEN, CDR2 SYDVKM. CDR3 length equals 20 residues. The V end was cut by 2 bases, the J end by 0 bases, with 20 bases between. CDR3 in amino acids: CASSLLTLQGKRSGANVLTF. CDR3 nucleotide sequence: TGTGCCAGCAGTTTACTCACACTACAGGGAAAGCGCTCTGGGGCCAACGTCCTGACTTTC.

The chain combines TRBV10-3 with TRBJ2-5, with a weak D call TRBD2 (7 bases). This CDR3 has 15 amino acids. V lost 4 bases and J lost 4, with 16 bases in between. Germline V gene data show CDR1 as ENHRY and CDR2 as SYGVKD. As DNA, the CDR3 is TGTGCCATCAGTGGAGGGGGGAGGGATGGAGAGACCCAGTACTTC. It translates to CAISGGGRDGETQYF.